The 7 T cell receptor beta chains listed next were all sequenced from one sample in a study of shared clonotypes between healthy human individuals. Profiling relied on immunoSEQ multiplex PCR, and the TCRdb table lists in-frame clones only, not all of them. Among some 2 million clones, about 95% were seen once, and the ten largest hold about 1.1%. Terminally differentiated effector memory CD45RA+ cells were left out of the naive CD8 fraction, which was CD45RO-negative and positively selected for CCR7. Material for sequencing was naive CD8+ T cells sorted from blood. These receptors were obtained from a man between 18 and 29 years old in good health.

The CDR3 nucleotides read TGTGCCAGCAGCCTGACAGGGAGGGACACTGAAGCTTTCTTT. Residues: CASSLTGRDTEAFF. V usage is TRBV7-9 and J usage is TRBJ1-1; 7 nucleotides agree with TRBD1. J gave up 3 bases and V 5 bases, and 6 bases lay outside the gene matches. Germline CDR1 and CDR2: SEHNR and FQNEAQ (reference sequence). CDR3 length: 14 residues.

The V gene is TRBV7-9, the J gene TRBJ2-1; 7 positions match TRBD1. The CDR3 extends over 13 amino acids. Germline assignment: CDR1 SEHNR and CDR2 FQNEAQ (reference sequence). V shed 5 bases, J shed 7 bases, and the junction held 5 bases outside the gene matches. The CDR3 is CASSMPQGNEQFF. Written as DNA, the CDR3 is TGTGCCAGCAGCATGCCACAGGGGAATGAGCAGTTCTTC.

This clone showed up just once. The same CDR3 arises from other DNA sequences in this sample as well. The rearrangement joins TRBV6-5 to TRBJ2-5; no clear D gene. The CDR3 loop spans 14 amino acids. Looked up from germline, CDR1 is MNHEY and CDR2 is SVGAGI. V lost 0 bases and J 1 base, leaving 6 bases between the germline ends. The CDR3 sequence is CASSYSGLQETQYF. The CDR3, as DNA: TGTGCCAGCAGTTACTCAGGGCTCCAAGAGACCCAGTACTTC.

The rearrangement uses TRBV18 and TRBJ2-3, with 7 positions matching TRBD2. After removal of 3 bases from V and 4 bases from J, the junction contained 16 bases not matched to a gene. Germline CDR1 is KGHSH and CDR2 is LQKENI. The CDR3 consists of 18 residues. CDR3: CASSPTGASGNYPDTQYF. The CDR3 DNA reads TGTGCCAGCTCACCTACCGGGGCTAGCGGAAACTATCCAGATACGCAGTATTTT.

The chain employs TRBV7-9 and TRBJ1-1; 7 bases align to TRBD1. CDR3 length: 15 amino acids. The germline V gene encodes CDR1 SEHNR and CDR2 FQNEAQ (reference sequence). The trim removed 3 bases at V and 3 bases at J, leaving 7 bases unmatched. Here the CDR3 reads CASSFERDSYTEAFF. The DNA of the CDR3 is TGTGCCAGCAGCTTCGAACGGGACAGTTACACTGAAGCTTTCTTT.

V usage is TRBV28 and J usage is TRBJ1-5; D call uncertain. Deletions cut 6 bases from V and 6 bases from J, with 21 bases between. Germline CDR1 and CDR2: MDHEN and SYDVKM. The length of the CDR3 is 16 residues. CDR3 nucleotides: TGTGCCAGCAGGTCCCGCGCGGAAGGAGGCGGTCAGCCCCAGCATTTT. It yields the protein CASRSRAEGGGQPQHF.

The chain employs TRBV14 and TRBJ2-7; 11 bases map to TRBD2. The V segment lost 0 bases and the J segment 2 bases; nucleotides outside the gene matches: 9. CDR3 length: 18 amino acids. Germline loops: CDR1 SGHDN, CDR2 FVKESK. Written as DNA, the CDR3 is TGTGCCAGCAGCCAAGAAGACGGGAGACTAGCGGGGACCTACGAGCAGTACTTC. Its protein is CASSQEDGRLAGTYEQYF.